The 14 T cell receptor beta chains in this list originate from one sample, sequenced in a study of blood T cell repertoires in COVID-19. TCRdb's copy holds only in-frame clones and misses some; the assay was immunoSEQ multiplex PCR. The sample lists a few hundred thousand clones, more than 70% occurring once. Sequencing was carried out using PBMCs or T cells enriched from blood (not recorded which). The receptors were gathered from a woman aged 40 to 50 with acute COVID-19.

V usage is TRBV29-1 and J usage is TRBJ2-1; TRBD2 agrees at 13 bases. V lost 7 bases to trimming and J lost 9 bases; unmatched junction nucleotides: 6. CDR1 is SQVTM, CDR2 ANQGSEA, per germline. This CDR3 has 13 residues. CDR3 protein: CSAQLAGGGEQFF. In DNA form, the CDR3 reads TGCAGCGCCCAACTAGCGGGAGGGGGTGAGCAGTTCTTC.

The gene calls are TRBV14 and TRBJ2-5; D perhaps matches TRBD2 (6 bases). The germline V and J ends were trimmed by 1 base and 4 bases, with 10 bases remaining between them. This CDR3 comprises 14 residues. Germline V gene sequence: CDR1 SGHDN, CDR2 FVKESK. The CDR3 DNA is TGTGCCAGCAGCCAAGGTTACGGGAGAGAGACCCAGTACTTC. Amino acids: CASSQGYGRETQYF.

With regard to this clone: Other DNA sequences in the same sample also yield this CDR3. This sequence joins TRBV5-1 and TRBJ2-2, with D perhaps TRBD2 (6 bases). From germline, CDR1 is SGHRS and CDR2 YFSETQ. V was pared by 0 bases and J by 0 bases, with 9 bases between. CDR3 size: 16 residues. CDR3 amino acids: CASSLVPGANTGELFF. CDR3 in DNA: TGCGCCAGCAGCTTGGTTCCGGGGGCGAACACCGGGGAGCTGTTTTTT.

The table lists this clone with a count of one. This chain uses TRBV28 with TRBJ1-6; TRBD1 matches at 8 bases. Unmatched junction bases numbered 6, after V lost 9 bases and J lost 8 bases. The CDR3 sequence is 13 residues long. Germline assignment: CDR1 MDHEN and CDR2 SYDVKM. This CDR3 reads CASSDRADSPLHF. CDR3 in DNA: TGTGCCAGTTCGGACAGGGCTGATTCACCCCTCCACTTT.

This clone appeared a few times. This chain uses TRBV7-8 with TRBJ1-1; TRBD1 agrees at 9 bases. CDR1 is SGHVS, CDR2 FQNEAQ, per germline. Trimming cost V 5 bases and J 4 bases; bases outside gene matches: 5. This CDR3 region has 14 residues. The CDR3 protein is CASSIQGASTEAFF. Written as DNA, the CDR3 is TGTGCCAGCAGCATACAGGGGGCGAGCACTGAAGCTTTCTTT.

The chain has TRBV5-1 and TRBJ2-7, with 7 bases matching TRBD1. After removal of 2 bases from V and 2 bases from J, the junction contained 7 bases not matched to a gene. The CDR3 runs 15 residues. Germline V CDR1 and CDR2: SGHRS, YFSETQ. CDR3 sequence: CASSFHRDSTYEQYF. CDR3 nucleotide sequence: TGCGCCAGCAGCTTCCACCGGGACAGTACCTACGAGCAGTACTTC.

This chain links TRBV18 with TRBJ2-1, with 8 positions matching TRBD1. The CDR3 totals 15 residues. Trimming cost V 3 bases and J 4 bases; bases outside gene matches: 5. Per germline, CDR1 KGHSH and CDR2 LQKENI. CDR3 loop: CASSPRTGSYNEQFF. As DNA, the CDR3 is TGTGCCAGCTCACCCCGGACAGGGTCGTACAATGAGCAGTTCTTC.

The CDR3 here is CSVALWETEAFF. CDR3 bases: TGCAGCGTTGCTCTTTGGGAGACTGAAGCTTTCTTT. The chain has TRBV29-1 and TRBJ1-1; D remains ambiguous. The CDR3 covers 12 residues. V lost 4 bases and J lost 5, with 11 bases in between. CDR1 is SQVTM, CDR2 ANQGSEA, per germline.

The chain has TRBV9 and TRBJ2-1; tentative D call: TRBD1 (6 bases). The CDR3 is 17 amino acids. V was clipped by 2 bases and J by 0 bases, with 15 bases between them. Germline CDR1 SGDLS, CDR2 YYNGEE. For the CDR3, the DNA is TGTGCCAGCAGCGTCCAGGGGACAACCACCTCCTACAATGAGCAGTTCTTC. Residues: CASSVQGTTTSYNEQFF.

CDR3: CASSRPGADRNNEQFF. DNA for the CDR3: TGCGCCAGCAGCCGTCCAGGGGCGGACAGAAACAATGAGCAGTTCTTC. The chain links TRBV4-1 to TRBJ2-1, with D possibly TRBD1 on 6 matching bases. The CDR3 covers 16 residues. V was clipped by 4 bases and J by 5 bases, with 18 bases between them. Per germline, CDR1 MGHRA and CDR2 YSYEKL.

This sequence joins TRBV7-9 and TRBJ2-3, with TRBD2 matching 8 bases. The CDR3 covers 13 residues. CDR1 and CDR2 from the germline V gene are SEHNR and FQNEAQ (reference sequence). Trimming took 8 bases from V and 1 from J; bases not matched to a gene: 2. The CDR3 region has the DNA TGTGCCAGCGGACTAGCAGGCACAGATACGCAGTATTTT. Translation: CASGLAGTDTQYF.

The rearrangement links TRBV19 to TRBJ2-5, with a possible D match to TRBD2 (6 bases). V lost 5 bases and J 5 bases, leaving 15 bases between the germline ends. The CDR3 consists of 14 residues. Germline loops: CDR1 LNHDA, CDR2 SQIVND (reference sequence). The CDR3 DNA is TGTGCCAGTAGTGTTACGGGACTCGGGGAGACCCAGTACTTC. The encoded protein is CASSVTGLGETQYF.

The chain links TRBV24-1 to TRBJ2-1, with 7 bases lining up with TRBD2. The CDR3 contains 15 residues. V shed 6 bases, J shed 8 bases, and the junction held 12 bases outside the gene matches. CDR1 is KGHDR, CDR2 SFDVKD, per germline. DNA of the CDR3: TGTGCCACCAGTCGGAGAAGCGGGGTGGGGGATGAGCAGTTCTTC. It translates to CATSRRSGVGDEQFF.

The V gene is TRBV11-2, the J gene TRBJ1-5; 8 bases align to TRBD1. Germline V gene data show CDR1 as SGHAT and CDR2 as FQNNGV. The CDR3 loop spans 16 amino acids. The ends lost 1 base at V and 9 bases at J; junction bases unmatched: 11. In nucleotides, the CDR3 is TGTGCCAGCAGCTTAGGGGGCAGGGGGCCTGGGTCGCCCCAGCATTTT. The encoded protein is CASSLGGRGPGSPQHF.